Listed here are 3 T cell receptor beta chains from one sample, sequenced in a study of neoadjuvant nivolumab and ipilimumab in lung cancer. Sequencing used immunoSEQ multiplex PCR; TCRdb keeps in-frame clones, though not all of them. Among over 25,000 clones listed, 60% to 85% were seen once. The input for sequencing was tumor tissue, taken after neoadjuvant nivolumab, alone or with ipilimumab, at or shortly before surgery. Receptor source: an adult with non-small cell lung cancer.

The V and J genes are TRBV6-6 and TRBJ2-4; perhaps TRBD1 as D (5 bases). Germline V gives CDR1 MNHNY, CDR2 SVGAGI (reference sequence). The CDR3 totals 14 residues. V was cut by 7 bases and J by 1 base, with 11 bases left in between. CDR3 protein: CASIAQGAKNIQYF. CDR3 DNA: TGTGCCAGCATAGCCCAGGGCGCCAAAAACATTCAGTACTTC.

Only a few counts were recorded for this clone. The rearrangement uses TRBV4-2 and TRBJ2-1; 11 bases map to TRBD2. Germline V gene sequence: CDR1 LGHNA, CDR2 YNFKEQ. Losses at the gene ends were 4 bases for V and 5 bases for J; bases not matched to a gene: 13. The CDR3 consists of 18 residues. CDR3 DNA: TGTGCCAGCAGCCCAAGGGGGCCTAGCGGGGGGTCCGACAATGAGCAGTTCTTC. This translates into CASSPRGPSGGSDNEQFF.

The rearrangement links TRBV29-1 to TRBJ2-7; maybe TRBD2 (6 bases). Germline loops: CDR1 SQVTM, CDR2 ANQGSEA. Trimming left V 2 bases short and J 3 bases short, with 8 bases between. The CDR3 has 12 residues. CDR3 sequence: CSVEYGGYEQYF. CDR3 sequence (DNA): TGCAGCGTTGAATACGGGGGCTACGAGCAGTACTTC.